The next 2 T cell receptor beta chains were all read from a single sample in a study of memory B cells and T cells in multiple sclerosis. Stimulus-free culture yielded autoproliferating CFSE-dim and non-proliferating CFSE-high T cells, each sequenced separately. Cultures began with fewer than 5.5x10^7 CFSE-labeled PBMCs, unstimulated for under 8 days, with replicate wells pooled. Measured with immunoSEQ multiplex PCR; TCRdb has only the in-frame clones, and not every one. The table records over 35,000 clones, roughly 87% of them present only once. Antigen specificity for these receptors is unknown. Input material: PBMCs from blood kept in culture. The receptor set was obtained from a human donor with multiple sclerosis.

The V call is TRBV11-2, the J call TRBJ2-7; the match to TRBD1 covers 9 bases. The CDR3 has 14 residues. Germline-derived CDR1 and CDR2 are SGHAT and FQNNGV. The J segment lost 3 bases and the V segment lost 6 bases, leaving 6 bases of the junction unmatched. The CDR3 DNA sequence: TGTGCCAGCAGTAAGGGACAGGGAAGCTACGAGCAGTACTTC. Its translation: CASSKGQGSYEQYF.

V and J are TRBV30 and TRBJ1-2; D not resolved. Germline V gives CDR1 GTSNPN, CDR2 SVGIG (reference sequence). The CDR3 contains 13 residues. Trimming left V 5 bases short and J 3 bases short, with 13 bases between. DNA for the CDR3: TGTGCCTGGGTGGATCGGAGACACTATGGCTACACCTTC. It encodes CAWVDRRHYGYTF.